This T cell receptor beta chain stems from a study of early T cells in non-severe SARS-CoV-2 infection (dated by TCRdb to the early 2020s). As for the study more broadly: TCR sequencing used bulk RNA from unsorted whole blood, so alpha and beta chains could not be paired.

Set within a cohort of healthcare workers in London, UK, this nested case-control study involved weekly PCR testing of nasopharyngeal swabs along with blood sampling. Healthcare workers were recruited between 23 and 31 March 2020, during the week of the UK lockdown, and were followed weekly for up to roughly 16 weeks. The paper's findings and limits, for the study overall: Matching against VDJdb was skewed toward anti-spike CD8 responses, likely underestimated virus-specific expansions, and missed private and CD4 specificities.

Libraries came from 5' RACE. The instrument was a NextSeq 500. To correct for sequencing error and PCR bias, the TCR library protocol tagged individual cDNA molecules with unique molecular identifiers. Both TCR alpha and beta chains were sequenced, and tight co-correlation was observed between alpha and beta sequence abundances in each sample. As for the original processing: Decombinator V4 was used to perform V gene, J gene and CDR3 annotation of TCR sequences. Expanded TCRs were defined as changing significantly between any two time points under a Poisson model with p below 0.0001. TCR abundances were normalised to the total number of TCRs sequenced per sample and were expressed as counts per million. A search of VDJdb, accessed on 1 November 2021, was run for TCRs annotated to CMV, EBV and SARS-CoV-2, with TCRs annotated for multiple antigens excluded. TCRdb ran its own pipeline on the public reads, namely fastp trimming at Q25 and MiXCR clone calling, and kept in-frame beta chains. Every entry covers one CDR3 protein and lists the most common genes and DNA from its rows. In this record, the V and J calls reflect TCRdb's handling and not the investigators' own analysis. The sample records some 40,000 distinct CDR3 sequences, about 8% of which are singletons. The ten largest make up around 12% of the sample.

A note on this clonotype: This clone's antigen is unknown. Base qualities are missing; no much larger clone stands one base away.

Sequencing used whole blood, obtained at baseline. This receptor was identified in an adult who was a healthcare worker with PCR-confirmed SARS-CoV-2 infection or an uninfected control (not recorded which).

The nucleotides read TGTGCCAGCAGCTTTGGGACAGGAAAAAATGAAAAACTGTTTTTT. This translates into CASSFGTGKNEKLFF. The rearranged chain carries TRBV13 and TRBJ1-4; 8 central bases correspond to TRBD1. CDR1 and CDR2 were assigned from the germline V gene (reference sequence) as PRHDT and FYEKMQ. The germline V and J ends show losses of 3 bases and 5 bases respectively, and no gene match explains 5 bases of the junction. Spanning cysteine to phenylalanine, the CDR3 consists of 15 amino acids. CDR3 DNA only is kept here, 45 bases in frame from base 1. Here the CDR3 is joined to the reference TRBV13 and TRBJ1-4 genes, and the full variable domain is: AAGVIQSPRHLIKEKRETATLKCYPIPRHDTVYWYQQGPGQDPQFLISFYEKMQSDKGSIPDRFSAQQFSDYHSELNMSSLELGDSALYFCASSFGTGKNEKLFFGSGTQLSVL.